The 9 T cell receptor beta chains in this list originate from one sample, sequenced in a study of T-cell reconstitution after alpha-beta-depleted transplantation in children. The authors prepared the TCRbeta library with unique molecular identifiers. TCRdb used MiXCR to reprocess the PCR reads, holding one entry per CDR3 protein. This sample yields about 980,000 distinct CDR3 sequences, of which less than 30% are seen a single time; roughly 30% belongs to the top ten. The sample consisted of PBMCs, mostly from graft donor cells, taken 360 days after TCRalphabeta/CD19-depleted stem cell transplant. The receptors originated from a boy under three years old who had a stem cell transplant for SCID, so the T cells may come from the graft donor.

The V call is TRBV6-2 or TRBV6-3, the J call TRBJ1-2; no clear D gene. Germline V gives CDR1 MNHEY, CDR2 SVGEGT. Trimming shortened V by 3 bases and J by 0 bases, and 14 bases separated the two germline ends. The CDR3 extends over 16 amino acids. The CDR3 sequence: CASSYGRRAANYGYTF. CDR3 DNA sequence: TGTGCCAGCAGTTATGGGAGACGCGCGGCTAACTATGGCTACACCTTC.

This clonotype was seen a few times. The V and J genes are TRBV15 and TRBJ2-7, with D perhaps matching TRBD2 (5 bases). V was clipped by 0 bases and J by 7 bases, with 13 bases between them. This CDR3 is 14 amino acids long. Looked up from germline, CDR1 is LNHNV and CDR2 is YYDKDF (reference sequence). The CDR3 reads CATSRDTRRAEQYF. DNA of the CDR3: TGTGCCACCAGCAGAGATACGCGGCGGGCTGAGCAGTACTTC.

This clonotype came up a few times. The J gene is TRBJ2-3, the V gene TRBV2; the match to TRBD1 covers 10 bases. V dropped 6 bases and J dropped 8; count of bases not matched to a gene: 11. The CDR3 has 15 residues. Germline V gene lookup returns CDR1 SNHLY and CDR2 FYNNEI. The CDR3 region has the DNA TGTGCCAGCAGCGCGCCGGGACAGGGGAAGGGTACGCAGTATTTT. Its protein product is CASSAPGQGKGTQYF.

This chain connects TRBV6-1 to TRBJ2-7, with 11 bases that match TRBD1. V lost 8 bases to trimming and J lost 3 bases; unmatched junction nucleotides: 9. The length of the CDR3 is 15 residues. Germline V CDR1 and CDR2: MNHNS, SASEGT. CDR3 sequence reads: CASGPPGQGVYEQYF. The CDR3 region has the DNA TGTGCCAGCGGGCCACCGGGACAGGGGGTCTACGAGCAGTACTTC.

This clonotype was counted between two and nine times. The genes are TRBV5-1 and TRBJ1-5, with TRBD1 matching 7 bases. The CDR3 extends over 15 amino acids. Germline CDR1 and CDR2: SGHRS and YFSETQ. Unmatched junction bases numbered 9, after V lost 4 bases and J lost 5 bases. The CDR3 loop reads CASSPSTGLHQPQHF. The CDR3 nucleotides read TGCGCCAGCAGCCCCTCGACAGGGTTGCATCAGCCCCAGCATTTT. The full variable domain, completed using reference TRBV5-1 and TRBJ1-5, is KAGVTQTPRYLIKTRGQQVTLSCSPISGHRSVSWYQQTPGQGLQFLFEYFSETQRNKGNFPGRFSGRQFSNSRSEMNVSTLELGDSALYLCASSPSTGLHQPQHFGDGTRLSIL.

This clonotype was found a few times. This chain links TRBV7-7 with TRBJ2-1; D is unclear. The CDR3 loop spans 14 amino acids. The V end lost 6 bases, the J end lost 8 bases, and 17 bases lay between the germline ends. Germline CDR1 reads SSHAT; CDR2 reads FNYEAQ (reference sequence). The CDR3 coding sequence is TGTGCCAGCAGTTCTACAATTGAAGTCGATGAGCAGTTCTTC. This gives the protein CASSSTIEVDEQFF. The whole variable domain, remainder taken from reference TRBV7-7 and TRBJ2-1, is GAGVSQSPRYKVTKRGQDVTLRCDPISSHATLYWYQQALGQGPEFLTYFNYEAQPDKSGLPSDRFSAERPEGSISTLTIQRTEQRDSAMYRCASSSTIEVDEQFFGPGTRLTVL.

This clonotype was counted between two and nine times. The chain joins TRBV15 to TRBJ1-2; D gene ambiguous. The germline V gene has CDR1 LNHNV and CDR2 YYDKDF (reference sequence). This CDR3 region has 14 residues. Trimming took 0 bases from V and 6 from J, leaving 11 bases between them. In DNA, the CDR3 is TGTGCCACCAGCAGAGACCTCGACAACAATGGCTACACCTTC. Encoded protein: CATSRDLDNNGYTF.

The chain combines TRBV5-1 with TRBJ2-7; possibly TRBD2 for D (5 bases). The V and J ends lost 3 bases and 0 bases respectively, with 10 bases between them. Per germline, CDR1 SGHRS and CDR2 YFSETQ. The CDR3 spans 14 residues. This CDR3 is CASSSDGVSYEQYF. In DNA form, the CDR3 reads TGCGCCAGCAGCTCGGACGGGGTCTCCTACGAGCAGTACTTC.

V gene TRBV6-2 or TRBV6-3 combines with J gene TRBJ1-1; D is perhaps TRBD1 (5 bases). V dropped 0 bases and J dropped 5 bases, with 13 bases sitting between them. CDR3 length: 15 amino acids. Germline V lookup: CDR1 MNHEY, CDR2 SVGEGT. This CDR3 is CASSYSGGYRTEAFF. CDR3 DNA: TGTGCCAGCAGTTACTCTGGGGGTTATCGGACTGAAGCTTTCTTT.